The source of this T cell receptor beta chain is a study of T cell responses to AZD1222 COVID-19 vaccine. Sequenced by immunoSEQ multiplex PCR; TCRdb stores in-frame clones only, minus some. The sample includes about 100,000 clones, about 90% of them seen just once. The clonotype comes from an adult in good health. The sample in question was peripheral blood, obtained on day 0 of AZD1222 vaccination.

CDR3 bases: TGTGCCAGCAGCCAAGGACAGAACCAAGAGACCCAGTACTTC. Encoded protein: CASSQGQNQETQYF. This chain joins TRBV3-1 (or the pseudogene TRBV3-2) and TRBJ2-5; D may be TRBD1 (5 bases). This CDR3 spans 14 amino acids. With 1 base removed from V and 0 bases from J, the gap between germline ends came to 6 bases. Looked up from germline, CDR1 is LGHDT and CDR2 is YNNKEL (reference sequence).